One T cell receptor beta chain is described in this entry. This entry comes from a study of blood T cell repertoires in COVID-19. Study at large: Italy, Spain and the United States were the sources of the convalescent and acute COVID-19 samples. Sources were T cells, B-cell-depleted T cells, or PBMCs; the material itself was cDNA or gDNA.

Germline CDR1 and CDR2: SGHRS and YFSETQ. The length of the CDR3 is 15 residues. The ends lost 3 bases at V and 6 bases at J; junction bases unmatched: 6. Per the authors' pipeline: For nucleated cells, counts were estimated from reference gene primer amplification. Profiled with immunoSEQ multiplex PCR; TCRdb holds only in-frame clones, not every one. D and trimming were read from the DNA, whereas the V and J calls and clone size are those reported in that table. The sample contains 300,000 or so clones, about 83% of which appear only once. This chain links TRBV5-1 with TRBJ2-6; 7 nucleotides agree with TRBD2. This clonotype was sampled from a woman in her 50s with acute or convalescent COVID-19. Sequenced sample: peripheral blood. CDR3 amino acids: CASSWGGGEANVLTF. The CDR3 coding sequence is TGCGCCAGCAGCTGGGGGGGAGGTGAGGCCAACGTCCTGACTTTC.